Given below is one T cell receptor beta chain in context. Antigen specificity is unknown. These data come from a study of OX40 agonist ivuxolimab in advanced cancers. Across the study: A male proportion of over 75% was recorded, with mean age approximately 60 years and range about 20 to 90. Study results and limitations: Mean expanded clone counts were higher in CD8+ than CD4+ T cells.

TCRdb keeps only in-frame clones here, not all; method: immunoSEQ multiplex PCR. The sample contains about 57,000 clones, around 93% of which appear only once. The source is an adult with an advanced solid tumor such as melanoma, head and neck, liver or kidney cancer. The sample consisted of CD4+ or CD8+ T cells sorted from blood, taken in a trial of the OX40 agonist ivuxolimab.

CDR3 DNA: TGTGCCAGCAACCCTAGCGGGTACAATGAGCAGTTCTTC. Its protein product is CASNPSGYNEQFF. The J gene is TRBJ2-1, the V gene TRBV7-8, with 8 bases lining up with TRBD2. The V gene's germline CDR1 is SGHVS and CDR2 FQNEAQ. V lost 7 bases, J lost 4 bases, and 3 bases stayed unmatched. The CDR3 extends over 13 amino acids.